The next 3 T cell receptor beta chains were all read from a single sample in a study of blood T cell repertoires in COVID-19. Data came from immunoSEQ multiplex PCR; TCRdb stores just in-frame clones and leaves some out. The sample holds 300,000 to 400,000 clones, more than 90% seen once. Sequencing used PBMCs or T cells enriched from blood (not recorded which). The receptors stem from a man between 60 and 75 years old who had recovered from COVID-19.

The chain joins TRBV7-9 to TRBJ1-1; D call uncertain. This CDR3 comprises 15 residues. V gave up 0 bases and J gave up 1 base, with 9 bases separating them. Germline V gene lookup returns CDR1 SEHNR and CDR2 FQNEAQ (reference sequence). The CDR3 loop is CASSLARKQNTEAFF. CDR3 coding DNA: TGTGCCAGCAGCTTAGCCAGGAAACAGAACACTGAAGCTTTCTTT.

This chain connects TRBV6-5 to TRBJ1-3, with D tentatively TRBD1 (6 bases). Trimming shortened V by 6 bases and J by 0 bases, and 12 bases separated the two germline ends. This CDR3 has 15 amino acids. In germline, CDR1 is MNHEY, CDR2 SVGAGI. CDR3 sequence reads: CASRSTGFSGNTIYF. The CDR3 DNA follows: TGTGCCAGCAGGTCCACAGGGTTCTCTGGAAACACCATATATTTT.

This clone was observed a few times. The rearrangement joins TRBV5-1 to TRBJ1-4; D gene uncertain. Germline CDR1 reads SGHRS; CDR2 reads YFSETQ. The V gene lost 3 bases and the J gene lost 0 bases, with 6 bases spanning the gap. This CDR3 has 14 residues. CDR3 DNA sequence: TGCGCCAGCAGCTCAAGCTCAACTAATGAAAAACTGTTTTTT. As protein: CASSSSSTNEKLFF.